These 14 T cell receptor beta chains originate from one sample sequenced in a study of graft-versus-host responses after intestinal transplantation. These TCRs' antigens remain unknown. Libraries were prepared by immunoSEQ multiplex PCR; TCRdb keeps only in-frame clonotypes and omits some of them. The sample carries approximately 80,000 clones, approximately 88% recorded once. Sequenced here: unstimulated CD4+ T cells sorted from spleen or lymph node cells, sampled before intestinal transplant. The receptors were sampled from a human donor who received an intestinal transplant.

The chain uses TRBV10-3 and TRBJ1-1; maybe TRBD1 (6 bases). The germline V and J ends were trimmed by 6 bases and 1 base, with 15 bases remaining between them. The germline CDR1 and CDR2 sequences are ENHRY and SYGVKD. This CDR3 region has 15 residues. CDR3 residues: CAIRGAPKTNTEAFF. CDR3 DNA sequence: TGTGCCATCAGGGGGGCTCCCAAGACGAACACTGAAGCTTTCTTT.

This clone was observed a few times. V gene TRBV2 combines with J gene TRBJ1-1; D gene unclear. This CDR3 comprises 15 residues. Trimming took 8 bases from V and 0 from J, leaving 16 bases between them. Germline V gene sequence: CDR1 SNHLY, CDR2 FYNNEI. This CDR3 is CASGEGQALNTEAFF. Here the CDR3 DNA reads TGTGCCAGCGGGGAGGGCCAGGCGTTGAACACTGAAGCTTTCTTT.

The chain links TRBV6-4 to TRBJ1-5; the match to TRBD1 covers 11 bases. Germline CDR1 is MRHNA and CDR2 is SNTAGT. V lost 6 bases, J lost 1 base, and 11 bases stayed unmatched. This CDR3 contains 18 residues. CDR3 loop: CASSGGQGARGSNQPQHF. In DNA, the CDR3 is TGTGCCAGCAGCGGTGGACAGGGGGCTAGGGGGAGCAATCAGCCCCAGCATTTT.

J is TRBJ1-3 and V is TRBV25-1; 7 bases map to TRBD1. This CDR3 region has 15 residues. V lost 6 bases to trimming and J lost 2 bases; unmatched junction nucleotides: 7. The germline CDR1 and CDR2 sequences are MGHDK and SYGVNS. For the CDR3, the DNA is TGTGCCAGCAGAAGACAGGGCGACCCTGGAAACACCATATATTTT. Amino acid sequence: CASRRQGDPGNTIYF. Complete variable domain (other parts from reference TRBV25-1 and TRBJ1-3): EADIYQTPRYLVIGTGKKITLECSQTMGHDKMYWYQQDPGMELHLIHYSYGVNSTEKGDLSSESTVSRIRTEHFPLTLESARPSHTSQYLCASRRQGDPGNTIYFGEGSWLTVV.

About this clone: A junction end diverges from the germline sequence, so it may reflect a read error. The chain has TRBV6-1 and TRBJ2-1; a weak D match, TRBD1 (5 bases). From germline, CDR1 is MNHNS and CDR2 SASEGT. The CDR3 has 12 residues. CDR3 region: CASSAQGPGQIF. The CDR3 nucleotides are TGTGCCAGCAGTGCCCAAGGACCAGGGCAGATCTTC.

V gene TRBV6-6 combines with J gene TRBJ2-3; 9 bases fit TRBD2. V lost 3 bases to trimming and J lost 5 bases; unmatched junction nucleotides: 3. CDR1 MNHNY and CDR2 SVGAGI come from the germline V gene (reference sequence). The length of the CDR3 is 14 residues. The CDR3 bases are TGTGCCAGCAGTTATCTAGCGGGAAGAGATACGCAGTATTTT. It encodes CASSYLAGRDTQYF.

CDR3: CASLQTGGAEAFF. In DNA, the CDR3 is TGTGCCAGCCTCCAAACAGGGGGGGCTGAAGCTTTCTTT. The chain recombines TRBV6-1 with TRBJ1-1; 8 bases map to TRBD1. Germline V CDR1 and CDR2: MNHNS, SASEGT. V shed 8 bases and J 6 bases; nucleotides not matched to a gene: 8. The CDR3 has 13 residues.

The genes are TRBV28 and TRBJ1-5; 10 bases align to TRBD1. The junction had 11 bases not matched to a gene; V was cut back by 6 bases and J by 6 bases. Per the germline V gene, CDR1 is MDHEN and CDR2 is SYDVKM. This CDR3 comprises 16 residues. This CDR3 is CASSRNSGTGVQPQHF. CDR3 coding DNA: TGTGCCAGCAGCCGTAACTCCGGGACAGGGGTTCAGCCCCAGCATTTT.

The V gene is TRBV7-3, the J gene TRBJ2-2, with D possibly TRBD1 on 6 matching bases. Germline loops: CDR1 SGHTA, CDR2 FQGTGA. V lost 7 bases and J 0 bases, leaving 15 bases between the germline ends. The CDR3 totals 16 residues. DNA for the CDR3: TGTGCCAGCACCTTGGGGACACCTACGAACACCGGGGAGCTGTTTTTT. The encoded protein is CASTLGTPTNTGELFF. Full variable domain (missing parts from reference TRBV7-3 and TRBJ2-2): GAGVSQTPSNKVTEKGKYVELRCDPISGHTALYWYRQSLGQGPEFLIYFQGTGAADDSGLPNDRFFAVRPEGSVSTLKIQRTERGDSAVYLCASTLGTPTNTGELFFGEGSRLTVL.

V and J are TRBV15 and TRBJ2-3; D ambiguous. The germline V and J ends were trimmed by 3 bases and 5 bases, with 15 bases remaining between them. Germline CDR1 is LNHNV and CDR2 is YYDKDF (reference sequence). The CDR3 length is 15 residues. The CDR3 loop reads CATSRAQLLGDTQYF. CDR3 nucleotides: TGTGCCACCAGCAGGGCCCAGCTGCTAGGAGATACGCAGTATTTT.

The table lists this clone with a count of one. The chain has TRBV28 and TRBJ2-7, with 9 bases that match TRBD1. Trimming at V came to 3 bases and at J to 5 bases, leaving 8 bases not matched to a gene. The CDR3 loop spans 15 amino acids. The germline V gene has CDR1 MDHEN and CDR2 SYDVKM. CDR3 protein: CASSFRDREGNEQYF. The CDR3 DNA reads TGTGCCAGCAGTTTCCGGGACAGGGAGGGCAACGAGCAGTACTTC. Using reference TRBV28 and TRBJ2-7 for the parts outside the CDR3, the full variable domain is DVKVTQSSRYLVKRTGEKVFLECVQDMDHENMFWYRQDPGLGLRLIYFSYDVKMKEKGDIPEGYSVSREKKERFSLILESASTNQTSMYLCASSFRDREGNEQYFGPGTRLTVT.

The V and J genes are TRBV18 and TRBJ1-4; 9 bases agree with TRBD1. Germline V lookup: CDR1 KGHSH, CDR2 LQKENI. Losses at the gene ends were 4 bases for V and 5 bases for J; bases not matched to a gene: 2. This CDR3 is 14 amino acids long. The CDR3 spells CASSLTGGNEKLFF. CDR3 in DNA: TGTGCCAGCTCACTGACAGGGGGAAATGAAAAACTGTTTTTT. The full variable domain, in which reference TRBV18 and TRBJ1-4 provide the parts outside the CDR3, is NAGVMQNPRHLVRRRGQEARLRCSPMKGHSHVYWYRQLPEEGLKFMVYLQKENIIDESGMPKERFSAEFPKEGPSILRIQQVVRGDSAAYFCASSLTGGNEKLFFGSGTQLSVL.

The CDR3 reads CAPAPTRGSRAFF. The CDR3 DNA reads as TGTGCCCCAGCTCCGACACGGGGGTCGAGAGCTTTCTTT. V gene TRBV27 combines with J gene TRBJ1-1, with D perhaps matching TRBD1 (5 bases). Germline assignment: CDR1 MNHEY and CDR2 SMNVEV (reference sequence). V lost 11 bases to trimming and J lost 10 bases, with 23 bases between them. CDR3 length: 13 amino acids.

The chain employs TRBV5-6 and TRBJ2-7, with D perhaps matching TRBD1 (5 bases). V lost 0 bases and J lost 3, with 7 bases in between. The CDR3 extends over 13 amino acids. Germline assignment: CDR1 SGHDT and CDR2 YYEEEE. The CDR3 DNA sequence: TGTGCCAGCAGCTTGGGACAGTTCTACGAGCAGTACTTC. This codes for CASSLGQFYEQYF.